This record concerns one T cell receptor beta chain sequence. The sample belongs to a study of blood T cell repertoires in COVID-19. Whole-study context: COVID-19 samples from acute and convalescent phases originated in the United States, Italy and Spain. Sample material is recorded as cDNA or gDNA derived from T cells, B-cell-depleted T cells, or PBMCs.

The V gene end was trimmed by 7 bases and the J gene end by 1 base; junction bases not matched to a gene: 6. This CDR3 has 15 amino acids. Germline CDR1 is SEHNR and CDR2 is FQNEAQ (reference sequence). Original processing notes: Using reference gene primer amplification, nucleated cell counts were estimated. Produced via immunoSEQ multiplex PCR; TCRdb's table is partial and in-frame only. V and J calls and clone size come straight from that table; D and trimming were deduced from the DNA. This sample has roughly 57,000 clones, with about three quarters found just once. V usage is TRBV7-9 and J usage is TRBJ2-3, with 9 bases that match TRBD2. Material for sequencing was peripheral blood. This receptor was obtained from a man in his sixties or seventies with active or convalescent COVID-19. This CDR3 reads CASMRGGRGTDTQYF. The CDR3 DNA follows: TGTGCCAGCATGCGGGGGGGACGCGGCACAGATACGCAGTATTTT. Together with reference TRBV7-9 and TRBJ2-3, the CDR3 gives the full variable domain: DTGVSQNPRHKITKRGQNVTFRCDPISEHNRLYWYRQTLGQGPEFLTYFQNEAQLEKSRLLSDRFSAERPKGSFSTLEIQRTEQGDSAMYLCASMRGGRGTDTQYFGPGTRLTVL.